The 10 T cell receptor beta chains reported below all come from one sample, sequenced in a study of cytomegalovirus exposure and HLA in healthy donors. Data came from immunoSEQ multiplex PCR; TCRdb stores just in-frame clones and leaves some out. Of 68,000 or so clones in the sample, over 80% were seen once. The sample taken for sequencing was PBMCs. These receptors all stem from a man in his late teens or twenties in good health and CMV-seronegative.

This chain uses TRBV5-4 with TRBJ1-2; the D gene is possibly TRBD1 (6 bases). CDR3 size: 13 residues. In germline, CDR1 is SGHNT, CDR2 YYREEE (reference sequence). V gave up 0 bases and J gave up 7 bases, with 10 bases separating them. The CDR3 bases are TGTGCCAGCAGCTTGGAGGGGGAAGGTGGCTACACCTTC. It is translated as CASSLEGEGGYTF.

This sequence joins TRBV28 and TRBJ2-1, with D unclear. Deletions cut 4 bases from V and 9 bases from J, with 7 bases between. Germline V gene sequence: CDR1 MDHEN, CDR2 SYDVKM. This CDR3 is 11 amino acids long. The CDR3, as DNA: TGTGCCAGCAGTTCCCTAAGTGAGCAGTTCTTC. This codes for CASSSLSEQFF.

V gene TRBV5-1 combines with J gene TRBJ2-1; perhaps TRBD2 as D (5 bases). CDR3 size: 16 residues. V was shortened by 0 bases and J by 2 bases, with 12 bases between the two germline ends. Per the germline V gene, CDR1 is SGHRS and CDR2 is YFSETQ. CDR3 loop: CASSLDGSGTYNEQFF. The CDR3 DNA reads TGCGCCAGCAGCTTGGACGGCAGCGGAACCTACAATGAGCAGTTCTTC.

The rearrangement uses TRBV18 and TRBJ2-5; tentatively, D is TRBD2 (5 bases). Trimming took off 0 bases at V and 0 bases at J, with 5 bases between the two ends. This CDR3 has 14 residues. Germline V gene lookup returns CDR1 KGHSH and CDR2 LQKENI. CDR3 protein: CASSPPRDQETQYF. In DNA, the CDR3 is TGTGCCAGCTCACCACCGAGGGACCAAGAGACCCAGTACTTC.

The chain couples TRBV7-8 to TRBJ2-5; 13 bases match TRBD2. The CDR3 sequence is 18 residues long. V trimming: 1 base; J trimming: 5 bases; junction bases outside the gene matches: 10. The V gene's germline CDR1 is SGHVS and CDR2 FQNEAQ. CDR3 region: CASSLVYGTSGTRETQYF. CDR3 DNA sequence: TGTGCCAGCAGCTTAGTATATGGGACTAGCGGGACCAGGGAGACCCAGTACTTC.

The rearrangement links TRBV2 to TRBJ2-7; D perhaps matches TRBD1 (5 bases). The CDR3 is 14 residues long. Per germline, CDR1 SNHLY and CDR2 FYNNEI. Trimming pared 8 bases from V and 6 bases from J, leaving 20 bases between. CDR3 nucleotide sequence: TGTGCCAGCGGGTTAAGGCAGGGCATCAGCGAGCAGTACTTC. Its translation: CASGLRQGISEQYF.

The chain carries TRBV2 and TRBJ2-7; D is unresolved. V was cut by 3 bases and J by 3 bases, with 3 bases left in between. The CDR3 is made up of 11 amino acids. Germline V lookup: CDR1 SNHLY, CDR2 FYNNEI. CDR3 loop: CASSERYEQYF. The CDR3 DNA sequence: TGTGCCAGCAGTGAGCGCTACGAGCAGTACTTC.

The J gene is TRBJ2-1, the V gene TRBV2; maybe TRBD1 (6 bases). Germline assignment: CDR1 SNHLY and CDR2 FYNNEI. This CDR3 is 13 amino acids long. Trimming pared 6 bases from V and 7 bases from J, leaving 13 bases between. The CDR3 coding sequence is TGTGCCAGCAGATCCAGGGGACGGAATGAGCAGTTCTTC. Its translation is CASRSRGRNEQFF. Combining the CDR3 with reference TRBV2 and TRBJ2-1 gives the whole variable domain EPEVTQTPSHQVTQMGQEVILRCVPISNHLYFYWYRQILGQKVEFLVSFYNNEISEKSEIFDDQFSVERPDGSNFTLKIRSTKLEDSAMYFCASRSRGRNEQFFGPGTRLTVL.

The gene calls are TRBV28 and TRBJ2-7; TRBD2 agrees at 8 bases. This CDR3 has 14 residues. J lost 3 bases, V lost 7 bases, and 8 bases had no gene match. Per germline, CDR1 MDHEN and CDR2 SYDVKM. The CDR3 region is CASTREGQDYEQYF. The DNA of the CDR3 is TGTGCCAGCACCCGGGAGGGGCAGGACTACGAGCAGTACTTC.

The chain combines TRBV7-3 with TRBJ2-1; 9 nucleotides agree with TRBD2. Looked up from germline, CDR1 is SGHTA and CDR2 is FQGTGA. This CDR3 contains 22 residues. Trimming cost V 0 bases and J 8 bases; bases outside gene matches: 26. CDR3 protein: CASSLTAYRGTGPAGGVDEQFF. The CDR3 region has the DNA TGTGCCAGCAGCTTAACGGCCTACAGGGGAACGGGCCCAGCGGGAGGAGTGGATGAGCAGTTCTTC.